This TCR beta chain derives from a study of Ad26.COV2.S vaccination and SARS-CoV-2 variants. This clone showed up just once. V was clipped by 4 bases and J by 5 bases; unmatched bases: 3. The CDR3 sequence is 14 residues long. The germline CDR1 and CDR2 sequences are ENHRY and SYGVKD. Regarding treatment: some 20 received Ad26.COV2.S at low or high dose, single or two shots; 5 received placebo; per-sample allocation not given. Sampling happened 63 days after the first vaccine or placebo injection. Profiled with immunoSEQ multiplex PCR; TCRdb holds only in-frame clones, not every one. Seen here are 300,000 to 400,000 clones, around nine tenths observed once, and the top ten hold approximately 12%.

The sample was peripheral blood, taken in a trial of Ad26.COV2.S vaccine versus placebo. The sequence was collected from a person between 18 and 60 years old who received the Ad26.COV2.S COVID-19 vaccine or a placebo. V is TRBV10-3 and J is TRBJ1-4; the match to TRBD1 covers 8 bases. The CDR3 protein is CAISGGQVNEKLFF. CDR3 DNA sequence: TGTGCCATCAGTGGGGGACAGGTAAATGAAAAACTGTTTTTT.